This is a list of T cell receptor beta chains from one sample in a study of response to subunit inactivated influenza vaccine. TCRdb used MiXCR to reprocess the RT-PCR reads, holding one entry per CDR3 protein. The table includes fewer than 700,000 distinct CDR3 sequences, 13% detected once. Sequencing was performed on PBMCs from blood, taken 40 to 50 days after vaccination. These TCRs come from a man aged 50 to 59 who received an inactivated influenza vaccine. CDR3s include the opening cysteine and the closing phenylalanine or tryptophan. Fields, in order: CDR3 protein, CDR3 DNA, D gene, V gene, J gene, clone size. D genes are given only for firm matches. Clone size is stated in some rows and not others, as once, few, many or a class when expanded.

cdr3_aa: CASQEKGLSYGYTF; cdr3_nt: TGTGCCAGCCAGGAGAAGGGCCTTTCCTATGGCTACACCTTC; d_call: -; v_call: TRBV6-1; j_call: TRBJ1-2; clone_size: few
cdr3_aa: CASSSDRDYQPQHF; cdr3_nt: TGTGCCAGCAGCTCCGACAGGGACTATCAGCCCCAGCATTTT; d_call: TRBD1; v_call: TRBV7-9; j_call: TRBJ1-5; clone_size: few
cdr3_aa: CASSSGTKSSTDTQYF; cdr3_nt: TGCGCCAGCAGCTCTGGGACTAAATCTAGCACAGATACGCAGTATTTT; d_call: TRBD2; v_call: TRBV5-1; j_call: TRBJ2-3; clone_size: many
cdr3_aa: CASSFGQGAFEQYF; cdr3_nt: TGTGCCAGCAGCTTCGGACAGGGGGCTTTTGAGCAGTACTTC; d_call: TRBD1; v_call: TRBV7-2; j_call: TRBJ2-7; clone_size: few
cdr3_aa: CSVEFPYSGSYEQYF; cdr3_nt: TGCAGCGTTGAATTCCCCTATTCCGGGTCCTACGAGCAGTACTTC; d_call: -; v_call: TRBV29-1; j_call: TRBJ2-7; clone_size: -
cdr3_aa: CASSPRRQRETQYF; cdr3_nt: TGTGCCAGCAGCCCAAGGAGGCAAAGAGAGACCCAGTACTTC; d_call: -; v_call: TRBV7-8; j_call: TRBJ2-5; clone_size: -
cdr3_aa: CSVERETDTQYF; cdr3_nt: TGCAGCGTTGAGAGGGAAACAGATACGCAGTATTTT; d_call: -; v_call: TRBV29-1; j_call: TRBJ2-3; clone_size: -
cdr3_aa: CSASLSVSYNEQFF; cdr3_nt: TGCAGTGCTAGCCTAAGTGTGTCCTACAATGAGCAGTTCTTC; d_call: -; v_call: TRBV20-1; j_call: TRBJ2-1; clone_size: -
cdr3_aa: CASRHGSQETQYF; cdr3_nt: TGTGCCAGCAGACATGGGAGCCAAGAGACCCAGTACTTC; d_call: -; v_call: TRBV7-2; j_call: TRBJ2-5; clone_size: many
cdr3_aa: CASSLAGSVGNTEAFF; cdr3_nt: TGTGCCAGCAGCTTAGCCGGGTCGGTGGGGAACACTGAAGCTTTCTTT; d_call: -; v_call: TRBV13; j_call: TRBJ1-1; clone_size: few
cdr3_aa: CASSLAYGTGNGYTF; cdr3_nt: TGTGCCAGCAGCTTAGCGTATGGGACAGGAAATGGCTACACCTTC; d_call: TRBD1; v_call: TRBV7-9; j_call: TRBJ1-2; clone_size: few
cdr3_aa: CSVALRVENTEAFF; cdr3_nt: TGCAGCGTTGCTCTAAGGGTGGAGAACACTGAAGCTTTCTTT; d_call: -; v_call: TRBV29-1; j_call: TRBJ1-1; clone_size: many
cdr3_aa: CASSLPRGRGTGELFF; cdr3_nt: TGTGCCAGCAGCTTACCCAGGGGGCGTGGTACCGGGGAGCTGTTTTTT; d_call: TRBD1; v_call: TRBV7-9; j_call: TRBJ2-2; clone_size: -
cdr3_aa: CASSPSLRGGLGEQYF; cdr3_nt: TGTGCCAGCAGCCCGTCTCTTCGGGGGGGCCTAGGGGAGCAGTACTTC; d_call: TRBD2; v_call: TRBV7-8; j_call: TRBJ2-7; clone_size: -
cdr3_aa: CASSFSGGSYEQYF; cdr3_nt: TGTGCCAGCAGCTTTAGCGGGGGGAGCTACGAGCAGTACTTC; d_call: TRBD2; v_call: TRBV11-2; j_call: TRBJ2-7; clone_size: many
cdr3_aa: CSASNRLAGRYNEQFF; cdr3_nt: TGCAGTGCTAGTAATAGGTTAGCGGGGAGGTACAATGAGCAGTTCTTC; d_call: TRBD2; v_call: TRBV20-1; j_call: TRBJ2-1; clone_size: few
cdr3_aa: CASSPGLAGGLVETQYF; cdr3_nt: TGTGCCAGCAGCCCGGGACTAGCGGGGGGCCTTGTGGAGACCCAGTACTTC; d_call: TRBD2; v_call: TRBV7-2; j_call: TRBJ2-5; clone_size: few
cdr3_aa: CASSLNPSGYEQYF; cdr3_nt: TGCGCCAGCAGCTTGAATCCTAGCGGGTACGAGCAGTACTTC; d_call: TRBD2; v_call: TRBV5-1; j_call: TRBJ2-7; clone_size: -
cdr3_aa: CASSVAGTDNYGYTF; cdr3_nt: TGTGCCAGCAGCGTAGCCGGGACAGATAACTATGGCTACACCTTC; d_call: TRBD1; v_call: TRBV9; j_call: TRBJ1-2; clone_size: -
cdr3_aa: CASSQDISGSYNEQFF; cdr3_nt: TGTGCCAGCAGCCAAGATATTAGCGGATCCTACAATGAGCAGTTCTTC; d_call: -; v_call: TRBV4-2; j_call: TRBJ2-1; clone_size: -
cdr3_aa: CASSATGFNSPLHF; cdr3_nt: TGCGCCAGCAGCGCAACAGGGTTTAATTCACCCCTCCACTTT; d_call: -; v_call: TRBV4-3; j_call: TRBJ1-6; clone_size: -
cdr3_aa: CASSLIGPGDTQYF; cdr3_nt: TGCGCCAGCAGCTTAATTGGGCCGGGAGATACGCAGTATTTT; d_call: -; v_call: TRBV5-1; j_call: TRBJ2-3; clone_size: -
cdr3_aa: CASSFASGSSYEQYF; cdr3_nt: TGTGCCAGCAGTTTCGCTAGCGGGAGCTCCTACGAGCAGTACTTC; d_call: TRBD2; v_call: TRBV6-5; j_call: TRBJ2-7; clone_size: -
cdr3_aa: CASRFLGDEKLFF; cdr3_nt: TGTGCCTCTCGTTTCCTGGGGGATGAAAAACTGTTTTTT; d_call: -; v_call: TRBV6-1; j_call: TRBJ1-4; clone_size: many
cdr3_aa: CASSLMRELFF; cdr3_nt: TGTGCCAGCAGTTTGATGCGGGAGCTGTTTTTT; d_call: -; v_call: TRBV12-3/TRBV12-4; j_call: TRBJ2-2; clone_size: many
cdr3_aa: CASSSVAGAVGELFF; cdr3_nt: TGTGCCAGCAGTTCCGTAGCGGGAGCGGTCGGGGAGCTGTTTTTT; d_call: TRBD2; v_call: TRBV7-2; j_call: TRBJ2-2; clone_size: many
cdr3_aa: CASSFTGVSYEQYF; cdr3_nt: TGTGCCAGCAGCTTCACAGGGGTGTCCTACGAGCAGTACTTC; d_call: TRBD1; v_call: TRBV7-9; j_call: TRBJ2-7; clone_size: -
cdr3_aa: CASSLAGLQETQYF; cdr3_nt: TGTGCCAGCAGCTTAGCGGGGCTCCAAGAGACCCAGTACTTC; d_call: -; v_call: TRBV7-6; j_call: TRBJ2-5; clone_size: few
cdr3_aa: CASSLGTSGTVEQFF; cdr3_nt: TGCGCCAGCAGCTTAGGTACTAGCGGGACGGTGGAGCAGTTCTTC; d_call: TRBD2; v_call: TRBV5-1; j_call: TRBJ2-1; clone_size: few
cdr3_aa: CSAPLSGQAYEQYF; cdr3_nt: TGCAGTGCCCCTTTGAGCGGACAAGCCTACGAGCAGTACTTC; d_call: -; v_call: TRBV20-1; j_call: TRBJ2-7; clone_size: -
cdr3_aa: CASSYTGAAQPQHF; cdr3_nt: TGTGCCAGCAGTTACACAGGGGCGGCTCAGCCCCAGCATTTT; d_call: TRBD1; v_call: TRBV6-2/TRBV6-3; j_call: TRBJ1-5; clone_size: many
cdr3_aa: CASSLAGFGDEQYF; cdr3_nt: TGTGCCAGCAGTTTAGCGGGTTTCGGTGACGAGCAGTACTTC; d_call: -; v_call: TRBV12-3/TRBV12-4; j_call: TRBJ2-7; clone_size: few
cdr3_aa: CASSLSSRQGARFGYGYTF; cdr3_nt: TGTGCCAGCAGTTTATCATCTCGCCAGGGGGCGAGGTTTGGCTATGGCTACACCTTC; d_call: TRBD1; v_call: TRBV27; j_call: TRBJ1-2; clone_size: many
cdr3_aa: CSARPGTANTGELFF; cdr3_nt: TGCAGTGCTAGACCTGGGACAGCGAACACCGGGGAGCTGTTTTTT; d_call: TRBD1; v_call: TRBV20-1; j_call: TRBJ2-2; clone_size: -
cdr3_aa: CSASGWTSGSGNEQFF; cdr3_nt: TGCAGTGCTAGCGGCTGGACTAGCGGGAGTGGAAATGAGCAGTTCTTC; d_call: TRBD2; v_call: TRBV20-1; j_call: TRBJ2-1; clone_size: many
cdr3_aa: CASTRSAGLKETQYF; cdr3_nt: TGTGCCAGCACTCGATCAGCGGGACTTAAAGAGACCCAGTACTTC; d_call: TRBD2; v_call: TRBV6-1; j_call: TRBJ2-5; clone_size: -
cdr3_aa: CASSLRQASTEAFF; cdr3_nt: TGCGCCAGCAGCCTAAGACAGGCTTCAACTGAAGCTTTCTTT; d_call: -; v_call: TRBV5-1; j_call: TRBJ1-1; clone_size: few
cdr3_aa: CAISRGLAGENTGELFF; cdr3_nt: TGTGCCATCAGTAGGGGACTAGCGGGGGAGAACACCGGGGAGCTGTTTTTT; d_call: TRBD2; v_call: TRBV10-3; j_call: TRBJ2-2; clone_size: -
cdr3_aa: CSARVSGSLYEQYF; cdr3_nt: TGCAGTGCTAGAGTTAGCGGGAGTTTGTACGAGCAGTACTTC; d_call: TRBD2; v_call: TRBV20-1; j_call: TRBJ2-7; clone_size: few
cdr3_aa: CSALYHDADGYTF; cdr3_nt: TGCAGTGCTCTCTACCATGACGCAGATGGCTACACCTTC; d_call: -; v_call: TRBV20-1; j_call: TRBJ1-2; clone_size: many
cdr3_aa: CASSSGIRTDTQYF; cdr3_nt: TGTGCCAGCAGCTCGGGAATAAGAACAGATACGCAGTATTTT; d_call: -; v_call: TRBV7-2; j_call: TRBJ2-3; clone_size: few
cdr3_aa: CSVADRGLANEQYF; cdr3_nt: TGCAGCGTTGCTGACAGGGGGCTCGCTAACGAGCAGTACTTC; d_call: TRBD1; v_call: TRBV29-1; j_call: TRBJ2-7; clone_size: -
cdr3_aa: CSVASLGQGKQYF; cdr3_nt: TGCAGCGTTGCGTCGTTGGGACAGGGAAAGCAGTACTTC; d_call: TRBD1; v_call: TRBV29-1; j_call: TRBJ2-7; clone_size: -
cdr3_aa: CATSDWVSGFSSPLHF; cdr3_nt: TGTGCCACCAGTGATTGGGTATCGGGGTTTAGTTCACCCCTCCACTTT; d_call: -; v_call: TRBV24-1; j_call: TRBJ1-6; clone_size: -
cdr3_aa: CASSLEATEAFF; cdr3_nt: TGCGCCAGCAGCTTGGAGGCAACAGAAGCTTTCTTT; d_call: -; v_call: TRBV5-1; j_call: TRBJ1-1; clone_size: many
cdr3_aa: CASSSAGGIDTQYF; cdr3_nt: TGTGCCAGCAGCTCTGCGGGGGGCATAGATACGCAGTATTTT; d_call: TRBD2; v_call: TRBV5-6; j_call: TRBJ2-3; clone_size: many
cdr3_aa: CASSQYGTDNQPQHF; cdr3_nt: TGTGCCAGCAGCCAGTACGGGACGGACAATCAGCCCCAGCATTTT; d_call: -; v_call: TRBV7-2; j_call: TRBJ1-5; clone_size: -
cdr3_aa: CATSRDNTHEQYF; cdr3_nt: TGTGCCACCAGCAGAGATAACACTCACGAGCAGTACTTC; d_call: -; v_call: TRBV15; j_call: TRBJ2-7; clone_size: few
cdr3_aa: CASTETSGRAHEQYF; cdr3_nt: TGTGCCAGCACCGAAACTAGCGGGAGGGCCCACGAGCAGTACTTC; d_call: TRBD2; v_call: TRBV6-2/TRBV6-3; j_call: TRBJ2-7; clone_size: few
cdr3_aa: CASSLGGQGKFAYEQYF; cdr3_nt: TGCGCCAGCAGCTTGGGGGGCCAGGGGAAATTCGCCTACGAGCAGTACTTC; d_call: -; v_call: TRBV5-1; j_call: TRBJ2-7; clone_size: -
cdr3_aa: CSVGRLEGGEQYF; cdr3_nt: TGCAGCGTTGGGCGCTTGGAGGGAGGCGAGCAGTACTTC; d_call: -; v_call: TRBV29-1; j_call: TRBJ2-7; clone_size: -
cdr3_aa: CASSARSSLYNEQFF; cdr3_nt: TGTGCCAGCAGTGCCCGATCCTCTCTCTACAATGAGCAGTTCTTC; d_call: -; v_call: TRBV25-1; j_call: TRBJ2-1; clone_size: -
cdr3_aa: CASSQRGGSETQYF; cdr3_nt: TGCGCCAGCAGCCAACGGGGGGGGAGCGAGACGCAGTATTTT; d_call: TRBD2; v_call: TRBV4-3; j_call: TRBJ2-3; clone_size: few